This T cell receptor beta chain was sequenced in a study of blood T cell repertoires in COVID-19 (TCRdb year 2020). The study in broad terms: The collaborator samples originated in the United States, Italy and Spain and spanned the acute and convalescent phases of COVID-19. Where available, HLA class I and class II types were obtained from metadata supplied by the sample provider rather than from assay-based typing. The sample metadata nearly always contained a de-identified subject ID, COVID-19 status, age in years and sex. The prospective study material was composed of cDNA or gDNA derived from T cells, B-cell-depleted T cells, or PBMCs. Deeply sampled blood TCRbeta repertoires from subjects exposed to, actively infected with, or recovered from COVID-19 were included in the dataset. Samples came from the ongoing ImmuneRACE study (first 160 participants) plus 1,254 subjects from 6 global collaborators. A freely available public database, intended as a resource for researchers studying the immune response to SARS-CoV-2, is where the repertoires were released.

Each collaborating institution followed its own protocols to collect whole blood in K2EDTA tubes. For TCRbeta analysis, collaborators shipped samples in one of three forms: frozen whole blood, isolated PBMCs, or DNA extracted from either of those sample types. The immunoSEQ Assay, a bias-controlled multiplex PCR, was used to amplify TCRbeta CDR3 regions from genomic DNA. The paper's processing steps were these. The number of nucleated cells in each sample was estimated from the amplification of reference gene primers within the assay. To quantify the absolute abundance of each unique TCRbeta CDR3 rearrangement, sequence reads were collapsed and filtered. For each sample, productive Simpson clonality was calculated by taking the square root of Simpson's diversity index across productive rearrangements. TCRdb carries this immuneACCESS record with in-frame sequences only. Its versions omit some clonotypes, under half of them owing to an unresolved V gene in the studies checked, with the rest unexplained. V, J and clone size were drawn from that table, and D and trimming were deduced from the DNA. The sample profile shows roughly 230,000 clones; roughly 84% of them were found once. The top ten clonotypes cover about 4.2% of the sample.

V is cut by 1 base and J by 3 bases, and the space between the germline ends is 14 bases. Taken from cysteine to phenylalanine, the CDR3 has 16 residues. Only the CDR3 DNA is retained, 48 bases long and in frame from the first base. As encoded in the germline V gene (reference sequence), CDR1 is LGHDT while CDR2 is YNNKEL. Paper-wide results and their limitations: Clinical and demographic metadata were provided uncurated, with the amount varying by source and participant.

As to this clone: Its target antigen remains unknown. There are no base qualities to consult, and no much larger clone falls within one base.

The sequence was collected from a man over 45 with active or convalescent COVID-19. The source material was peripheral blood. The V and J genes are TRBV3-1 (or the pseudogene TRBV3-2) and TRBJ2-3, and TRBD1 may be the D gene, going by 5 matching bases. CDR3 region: CASSQGPQAGTDTQYF. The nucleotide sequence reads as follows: TGTGCCAGCAGCCAAGGGCCTCAGGCAGGGACAGATACGCAGTATTTT.